These 9 T cell receptor beta chains were all obtained from the same sample, sequenced in a study of cytomegalovirus exposure and HLA in healthy donors. The study ran its PCR with 60 Vbeta and 13 Jbeta primers. Produced via immunoSEQ multiplex PCR; TCRdb's table is partial and in-frame only. Its listing shows 30,000 to 35,000 clones. Source material: PBMCs. These receptors originate from a woman aged 40 to 50 in good health and CMV-seropositive.

This chain links TRBV6-1 with TRBJ2-1, with 10 bases lining up with TRBD2. There are 14 residues in the CDR3. V shed 7 bases, J shed 3 bases, and the junction held 3 bases outside the gene matches. From germline, CDR1 is MNHNS and CDR2 SASEGT. CDR3 coding DNA: TGTGCCAGCACCGGGACTAGCGACTACAATGAGCAGTTCTTC. Its translation is CASTGTSDYNEQFF.

The DNA of the CDR3 is TGTGCCAGCATGGGGGGTTCCGGGACAGGGAGCAATGAGCAGTTCTTC. The encoded protein is CASMGGSGTGSNEQFF. The chain employs TRBV28 and TRBJ2-1; 9 nucleotides align to TRBD1. V shed 7 bases and J 6 bases; nucleotides not matched to a gene: 13. CDR1 MDHEN and CDR2 SYDVKM come from the germline V gene. This CDR3 has 16 residues.

The genes are TRBV15 and TRBJ1-3; possibly TRBD1 for D (6 bases). Germline CDR1 is LNHNV and CDR2 is YYDKDF (reference sequence). Deletions cut 5 bases from V and 2 bases from J, with 13 bases between. The CDR3 sequence is 15 residues long. The CDR3 reads CATSPSGGPGNTIYF. In nucleotides, the CDR3 is TGTGCCACCAGCCCCTCGGGGGGCCCTGGAAACACCATATATTTT.

This chain joins TRBV28 and TRBJ2-7; 7 bases match TRBD1. The CDR3 sequence is 14 residues long. The trim removed 5 bases at V and 3 bases at J, leaving 7 bases unmatched. Germline CDR1 is MDHEN and CDR2 is SYDVKM. In DNA form, the CDR3 reads TGTGCCAGCAGTAACCGACGACAGGGCTACGAGCAGTACTTC. Its protein is CASSNRRQGYEQYF.

This chain connects TRBV7-9 to TRBJ1-3; D not certain. The CDR3 has 16 residues. Germline V gene data show CDR1 as SEHNR and CDR2 as FQNEAQ (reference sequence). V was cut by 5 bases and J by 3 bases, with 17 bases left in between. The CDR3 spells CASSPTSGGIGNTIYF. The CDR3 nucleotides read TGTGCCAGCAGCCCTACTAGTGGAGGAATTGGAAACACCATATATTTT.

The chain has TRBV5-4 and TRBJ2-7, with 12 bases that match TRBD2. The CDR3 extends over 13 amino acids. V gave up 5 bases and J gave up 5 bases; unmatched junction bases: 2. Germline CDR1 reads SGHNT; CDR2 reads YYREEE (reference sequence). The CDR3 reads CASRRLAGDEQYF. The CDR3 DNA follows: TGTGCCAGCAGGCGACTAGCGGGAGACGAGCAGTACTTC.

The chain recombines TRBV27 with TRBJ2-7, with TRBD2 as a possible D gene (5 bases). The CDR3 covers 15 residues. Germline assignment: CDR1 MNHEY and CDR2 SMNVEV (reference sequence). Trimming took 2 bases from V and 3 from J, leaving 14 bases between them. The CDR3 spells CASSLKISGIYEQYF. CDR3 nucleotides: TGTGCCAGCAGTTTAAAAATCTCCGGGATCTACGAGCAGTACTTC.

This rearrangement joins TRBV18 to TRBJ2-7, with TRBD1 identical over 9 bases. Losses at the gene ends were 8 bases for V and 5 bases for J; bases not matched to a gene: 7. This CDR3 region has 13 residues. Per the germline V gene, CDR1 is KGHSH and CDR2 is LQKENI. In nucleotides, the CDR3 is TGTGCCAGCACCCGGGACAGGGTTAACGAGCAGTACTTC. The encoded protein is CASTRDRVNEQYF.

V usage is TRBV19 and J usage is TRBJ2-7; D is possibly TRBD2 (6 bases). Per germline, CDR1 LNHDA and CDR2 SQIVND (reference sequence). CDR3 length: 14 residues. Trimming cost V 3 bases and J 4 bases, with 13 bases left between them. The CDR3: CASSIGIAEYEQYF. DNA for the CDR3: TGTGCCAGTAGTATCGGAATAGCGGAATACGAGCAGTACTTC. The full variable domain, completed using reference TRBV19 and TRBJ2-7, is DGGITQSPKYLFRKEGQNVTLSCEQNLNHDAMYWYRQDPGQGLRLIYYSQIVNDFQKGDIAEGYSVSREKKESFPLTVTSAQKNPTAFYLCASSIGIAEYEQYFGPGTRLTVT.